The 16 T cell receptor beta chains given below trace back to one sample, sequenced in a study of beta chain features in type 1 diabetes. cDNA synthesis used the whole RNA isolate, giving expressed TCRB sequences. Measured with immunoSEQ multiplex PCR; TCRdb has only the in-frame clones, and not every one. The data hold around 350,000 clones, with roughly 12% observed a single time. Sequencing used naive CD4+ T cells from blood. These receptors were collected from a man aged 18 to 35 in good health.

The chain has TRBV14 and TRBJ2-1; TRBD2 agrees at 11 bases. The CDR3 extends over 16 amino acids. The V and J ends lost 3 bases and 8 bases, in that order; junction bases with no gene match: 9. Germline V gives CDR1 SGHDN, CDR2 FVKESK. The CDR3 loop is CASSQIAGGPTYEQFF. The CDR3 DNA is TGTGCCAGCAGCCAGATAGCGGGGGGGCCGACGTATGAGCAGTTCTTC.

The table lists this clone with a few counts. V gene TRBV25-1 combines with J gene TRBJ2-7; D is unclear. The CDR3 runs to 15 residues. Trimming stripped 1 base from V and 1 base from J, with 11 bases between. The V gene's germline CDR1 is MGHDK and CDR2 SYGVNS. The CDR3 nucleotides read TGTGCCAGCAGTGAATCCCGACTGGATTCCTACGAGCAGTACTTC. Its protein product is CASSESRLDSYEQYF.

This clone was detected once. CDR3 loop: CAWSLLGGAFGYGYTF. The CDR3 bases are TGTGCCTGGAGTCTTTTAGGGGGGGCTTTTGGCTATGGCTACACCTTC. The chain recombines TRBV30 with TRBJ1-2; D is perhaps TRBD1 (6 bases). CDR1 GTSNPN and CDR2 SVGIG come from the germline V gene (reference sequence). V was trimmed by 2 bases and J by 4 bases, leaving 20 bases between them. The CDR3 has 16 amino acids.

The V and J genes are TRBV9 and TRBJ2-1; 7 bases map to TRBD1. The CDR3 contains 16 residues. The germline gives CDR1 SGDLS, CDR2 YYNGEE. Losses at the gene ends were 0 bases for V and 4 bases for J; bases not matched to a gene: 7. The CDR3 reads CASSVAQGVGYNEQFF. CDR3 DNA: TGTGCCAGCAGCGTAGCCCAGGGGGTGGGGTACAATGAGCAGTTCTTC.

The V and J genes are TRBV27 and TRBJ2-3; D unclear. From germline, CDR1 is MNHEY and CDR2 SMNVEV (reference sequence). V was trimmed by 6 bases and J by 2 bases, leaving 6 bases between them. There are 12 residues in the CDR3. CDR3 residues: CASRAFTDTQYF. The CDR3 DNA reads as TGTGCCAGCAGAGCATTCACAGATACGCAGTATTTT.

The chain joins TRBV6-5 to TRBJ2-2, with D possibly TRBD1 on 5 matching bases. The V end was cut by 0 bases, the J end by 6 bases, with 11 bases between. Germline CDR1 reads MNHEY; CDR2 reads SVGAGI. This CDR3 is built from 15 residues. CDR3 DNA: TGTGCCAGCAGTTACTCGATCTCAGGGCCCGGGGAGCTGTTTTTT. This encodes CASSYSISGPGELFF.

The J gene is TRBJ2-1, the V gene TRBV11-1, with D possibly TRBD2 on 5 matching bases. Per germline, CDR1 SGHAT and CDR2 FQDESV (reference sequence). There are 15 residues in the CDR3. The ends were cut back, 5 bases at V and 8 bases at J, with 19 bases in the middle. CDR3 in DNA: TGTGCCAGCAGCGATGGACTTTTACCCGGCGATGAGCAGTTCTTC. It specifies CASSDGLLPGDEQFF.

This clone was seen more than once but under ten times. The rearrangement links TRBV20-1 to TRBJ2-1, with D unresolved. V was trimmed by 4 bases and J by 4 bases, leaving 5 bases between them. The CDR3 is 11 amino acids. Germline CDR1 and CDR2: DFQATT and SNEGSKA (reference sequence). The CDR3 protein is CSATLYNEQFF. In DNA form, the CDR3 reads TGCAGTGCTACCCTTTACAATGAGCAGTTCTTC.

V gene TRBV4-2 combines with J gene TRBJ1-2, with D possibly being TRBD1 (5 bases). The V and J ends lost 6 bases and 4 bases respectively, with 21 bases between them. Germline values: CDR1 LGHNA, CDR2 YNFKEQ. The length of the CDR3 is 16 residues. In DNA, the CDR3 is TGTGCCAGCAGTGGGCGACCGGAACCCGACAGCTATGGCTACACCTTC. It translates to CASSGRPEPDSYGYTF.

This sequence joins TRBV18 and TRBJ2-3, with 7 positions matching TRBD1. The CDR3 consists of 18 residues. Trimming took 3 bases from V and 6 from J; bases not matched to a gene: 18. From germline, CDR1 is KGHSH and CDR2 LQKENI. This CDR3 reads CASSPGQPGQSVRDTQYF. DNA for the CDR3: TGTGCCAGCTCACCTGGACAACCGGGACAGTCCGTGAGGGATACGCAGTATTTT.

The chain carries TRBV5-1 and TRBJ2-1; D is undetermined. Germline lookup yields CDR1 SGHRS and CDR2 YFSETQ. The V gene lost 3 bases and the J gene lost 9 bases, with 13 bases spanning the gap. The length of the CDR3 is 13 residues. CDR3 nucleotide sequence: TGCGCCAGCAGCTCCACCAAGCCAGGTGAGCAGTTCTTC. Translating gives CASSSTKPGEQFF.

The J gene is TRBJ1-1, the V gene TRBV25-1; 7 nucleotides agree with TRBD1. Germline CDR1 MGHDK, CDR2 SYGVNS. This CDR3 is 15 amino acids long. Trimming removed 2 bases from V and 10 bases from J; junction bases left unmatched: 13. For the CDR3, the DNA is TGTGCCAGCAGTGAAACCACCAAGACAGGGTCCCTAGCTTTCTTT. Translation: CASSETTKTGSLAFF.

This chain uses TRBV7-6 with TRBJ2-6; D may be TRBD1 (5 bases). V gave up 1 base and J gave up 0 bases, with 10 bases separating them. The CDR3 loop spans 17 amino acids. Germline loops: CDR1 SGHVS, CDR2 FNYEAQ. The chain's CDR3 is CASSLVQADSGANVLTF. Written as DNA, the CDR3 is TGTGCCAGCAGCTTAGTACAGGCAGACTCTGGGGCCAACGTCCTGACTTTC.

The sample holds a few counts of this clone. This chain joins TRBV5-1 and TRBJ1-2; 8 bases line up with TRBD1. The CDR3 runs to 17 residues. The V segment lost 0 bases and the J segment 2 bases; nucleotides outside the gene matches: 9. From germline, CDR1 is SGHRS and CDR2 YFSETQ. CDR3 protein: CASSLVGQATPNYGYTF. CDR3 in DNA: TGCGCCAGCAGCTTGGTGGGACAGGCTACGCCAAACTATGGCTACACCTTC.

The genes are TRBV4-2 and TRBJ2-5; 8 bases are shared with TRBD2. Germline V lookup: CDR1 LGHNA, CDR2 YNFKEQ. With V trimmed by 1 base and J by 0 bases, 4 bases remained unmatched. The CDR3 sequence is 16 residues long. The CDR3 reads CASSQGDSGNQETQYF. The CDR3 region has the DNA TGTGCCAGCAGCCAAGGGGATAGCGGGAACCAAGAGACCCAGTACTTC.

This clone was seen more than once but under ten times. The chain has TRBV29-1 and TRBJ1-1, with unresolved D. The CDR3 sequence is 13 residues long. CDR1 and CDR2 from the germline V gene are SQVTM and ANQGSEA. CDR3 in amino acids: CSSRAAGNAEAFF. The DNA of the CDR3 is TGCAGTAGCCGGGCGGCGGGGAATGCTGAAGCTTTCTTT.